This TCR beta chain was sequenced during a study of T cell repertoires in cytomegalovirus infection. Across the study: In public TCR beta signatures, there were indications of both CMV infection and matching HLA type.

TCRdb reprocessed the reads via MiXCR and lists one record per CDR3 protein. The table records 150,000 or so distinct CDR3 sequences, roughly a third of them present only once. As to this clonotype: The antigen is undetermined.

Study-level points and caveats: Dominating the ex vivo response were TCR beta clonotypes that were CMV-specific and HLA-C-restricted. Carriers of CMV plus the relevant HLA were identified by cumulative public TCR beta family frequency.

The germline gives CDR1 LNHDA, CDR2 SQIVND (reference sequence). This CDR3 region has 14 residues. The V gene end was trimmed by 9 bases and the J gene end by 5 bases; junction bases not matched to a gene: 7. This receptor was taken from a human donor in good health (CMV status not recorded). Some clones in this sample may be carry-over from other donors' samples. Sequencing used CD8+ T cells from cultured PBMCs, obtained from culture after CMV antigen stimulation. The genes are TRBV19 and TRBJ2-1; 10 bases are a match to TRBD2. DNA for the CDR3: TGTGCCAGCCGTCCTAGCGGGGGCCACAATGAGCAGTTCTTC. Translating gives CASRPSGGHNEQFF.